This T cell receptor beta chain was documented in a study of cytomegalovirus exposure and HLA in healthy donors. In this sample, this clone turned up a few times. The antigen is unknown. Profiling relied on immunoSEQ multiplex PCR, and the TCRdb table lists in-frame clones only, not all of them. The repertoire has some 330,000 clones, roughly 88% of them found once; the top ten carry around 0.84%. General study findings and limits: According to the study, around 150 TCR beta chains were cytomegalovirus-associated.

Germline-derived CDR1 and CDR2 are WSHSY and SAAADI. The CDR3 is 14 residues long. Trimming removed 4 bases from V and 7 bases from J, with 17 bases in between. This sequence originates from a woman younger than 30 in good health and CMV-seronegative. This chain connects TRBV10-2 to TRBJ2-7, with D hard to call. The sample consisted of PBMCs. The CDR3 DNA sequence: TGCGCCAGCAGTGTGTCTAGATCAATCTCTGAGCAGTACTTC. It specifies CASSVSRSISEQYF.